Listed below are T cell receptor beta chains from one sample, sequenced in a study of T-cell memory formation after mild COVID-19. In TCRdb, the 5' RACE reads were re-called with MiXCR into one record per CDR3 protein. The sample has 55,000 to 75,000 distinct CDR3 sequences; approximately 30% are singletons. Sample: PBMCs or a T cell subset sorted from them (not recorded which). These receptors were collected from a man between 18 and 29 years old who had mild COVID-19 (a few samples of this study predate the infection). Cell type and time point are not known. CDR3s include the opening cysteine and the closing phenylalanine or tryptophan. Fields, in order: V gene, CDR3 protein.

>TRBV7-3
CASSMGLAGAGETQYF
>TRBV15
CATSRDRAYNEQFF
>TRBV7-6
CASSSWTSGGDTQYF
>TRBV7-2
CASSFGFPGDSNQPQHF
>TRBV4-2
CASSQGTARSYNSPLHF
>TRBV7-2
CASSPSGLREF
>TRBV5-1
CASSPWTGVDEQYF
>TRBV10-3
CAISESLTGRTQPQHF
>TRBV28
CASSLLAGSYNEQFF
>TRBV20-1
CSARGQGAKYEQYF
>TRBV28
CASSSGLNQPQHF
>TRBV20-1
CSARDVRQRYEQYF
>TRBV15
CATRANRGQRETQYF
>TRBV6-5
CASSYPKGGYNEQFF
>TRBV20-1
CSAPREGITDTQYF
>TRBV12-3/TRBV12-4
CASTRDRGPTGELFF
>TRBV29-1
CSGRYRETQYF
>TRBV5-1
CASSPGRGTYTDTQYF
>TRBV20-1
CNPHDRGTDTQYF
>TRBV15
CATSRDPTEAFF
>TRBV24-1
CATSVADGQGAESDTQYF
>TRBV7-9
CASRTGTRETQYF
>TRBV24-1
CATSDLAGDTGELFF
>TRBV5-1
CASSVAGSSYNSPLHF
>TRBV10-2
CASMEDIRPGRVQYF
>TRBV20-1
CSAGLRQGYPTDTQYF
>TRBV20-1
CSARLIAGVYEQYF
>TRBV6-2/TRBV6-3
CASSYWETQYF
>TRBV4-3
CASSPGQGMNTEAFF
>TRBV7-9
CASSFPEAFF
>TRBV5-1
CASSPSRTGTPYEQYF
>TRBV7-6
CASSYSGTGELFF
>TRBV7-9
CASSTVTYNEKLFF
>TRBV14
CASSQTNTGELFF
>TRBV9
CASSVDGTGTKETQYF
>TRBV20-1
CSARDLYAATNEKLFF
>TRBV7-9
CASSLLAAGGYQETQYF
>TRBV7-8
CASSLVAGGIRDTQYF
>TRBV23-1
CASSWDWNTGELFF
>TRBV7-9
CASSLGTGDTEAFF
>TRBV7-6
CASSLTGVDTQYF